The 24 T cell receptor beta chains given below trace back to one sample, sequenced in a study of PD-1 blockade in classical Hodgkin lymphoma. Generated by immunoSEQ multiplex PCR, the TCRdb table keeps only in-frame clones and is missing some. The sample yields over 90,000 clones, roughly nine tenths seen once. All the patients suffered relapse after autologous stem cell transplantation, and brentuximab vedotin exposure differed. The input for sequencing was peripheral blood mononuclear cells (PBMCs), taken before the second cycle of nivolumab. The receptors were gathered from a human donor with classical Hodgkin lymphoma.

This chain connects TRBV19 to TRBJ1-6; D perhaps matches TRBD1 (5 bases). CDR1 is LNHDA and CDR2 is SQIVND in the germline V gene (reference sequence). CDR3 length: 14 amino acids. V was clipped by 2 bases and J by 9 bases, with 11 bases between them. CDR3 in DNA: TGTGCCAGTAGTATATCCGGGGCGGTTTCACCCCTCCACTTT. Translating it yields CASSISGAVSPLHF.

The chain is built from TRBV5-6 and TRBJ2-6, with a tentative D call TRBD1 (6 bases). Germline V lookup: CDR1 SGHDT, CDR2 YYEEEE. There are 17 residues in the CDR3. V dropped 2 bases and J dropped 0 bases, with 12 bases sitting between them. CDR3 DNA sequence: TGTGCCAGCAGCTTCACCGGGACACTCTCTGGGGCCAACGTCCTGACTTTC. Its translation: CASSFTGTLSGANVLTF.

The chain uses TRBV27 and TRBJ1-2; D not certain. The CDR3 totals 14 residues. Germline CDR1 and CDR2: MNHEY and SMNVEV (reference sequence). Trimming stripped 7 bases from V and 3 bases from J, with 15 bases between. This chain's CDR3 is CASKIYTDHYGYTF. CDR3 coding DNA: TGTGCCAGCAAGATTTATACAGACCACTATGGCTACACCTTC.

The chain recombines TRBV6-1 with TRBJ2-4; TRBD2 is a possible D gene (5 bases). The CDR3 totals 13 residues. Germline V gives CDR1 MNHNS, CDR2 SASEGT. The germline V and J ends were trimmed by 4 bases and 10 bases, with 14 bases remaining between them. CDR3 protein: CASSAVGEWIQYF. DNA for the CDR3: TGTGCCAGCAGTGCCGTGGGAGAGTGGATTCAGTACTTC.

V usage is TRBV19 and J usage is TRBJ1-2, with 10 bases identical to TRBD1. This CDR3 is 14 amino acids long. The germline V gene has CDR1 LNHDA and CDR2 SQIVND (reference sequence). With 6 bases clipped from V and 4 bases from J, the junction kept 5 bases outside the gene matches. CDR3 loop: CASSADRGLYGYTF. CDR3 in DNA: TGTGCCAGTAGCGCCGACAGGGGGCTCTATGGCTACACCTTC.

The rearrangement links TRBV9 to TRBJ1-3, with no clear D. CDR1 and CDR2 (germline): SGDLS, YYNGEE. This CDR3 contains 18 residues. V lost 0 bases, J lost 2 bases, and 18 bases lay in between. The CDR3 region is CASSVAPQVLGAGNTIYF. The CDR3 DNA is TGTGCCAGCAGCGTAGCTCCTCAGGTCCTCGGGGCTGGAAACACCATATATTTT.

This clone is a singleton in its sample. The chain recombines TRBV28 with TRBJ2-7; 9 nucleotides line up with TRBD1. Germline V gene sequence: CDR1 MDHEN, CDR2 SYDVKM. The CDR3 covers 15 residues. V lost 5 bases, J lost 3 bases, and 8 bases stayed unmatched. The CDR3 here is CASSRPGTGLYEQYF. For the CDR3, the DNA is TGTGCCAGCAGTCGGCCGGGGACAGGGCTCTACGAGCAGTACTTC. Full variable domain (outside the CDR3, taken from reference TRBV28 and TRBJ2-7): DVKVTQSSRYLVKRTGEKVFLECVQDMDHENMFWYRQDPGLGLRLIYFSYDVKMKEKGDIPEGYSVSREKKERFSLILESASTNQTSMYLCASSRPGTGLYEQYFGPGTRLTVT.

This chain links TRBV6-1 with TRBJ1-2, with TRBD1 as a possible D gene (5 bases). The V and J ends lost 6 bases and 2 bases respectively, with 10 bases between them. CDR3 length equals 13 residues. Germline CDR1 reads MNHNS; CDR2 reads SASEGT. Written as DNA, the CDR3 is TGTGCCAGCAGGGGACCCGTGAACTATGGCTACACCTTC. It specifies CASRGPVNYGYTF.

In its sample, this clone was seen once. V is TRBV11-3 and J is TRBJ2-3, with D possibly being TRBD2 (6 bases). The CDR3 totals 16 residues. The germline V gene has CDR1 SGHNT and CDR2 YENEEA. The V end was cut by 0 bases, the J end by 3 bases, with 13 bases between. CDR3 in amino acids: CASSLDRLGGTDTQYF. The CDR3 DNA reads TGTGCCAGCAGCTTAGATCGGCTCGGGGGAACAGATACGCAGTATTTT.

The chain employs TRBV28 and TRBJ1-3; 8 nucleotides line up with TRBD1. This CDR3 is 14 amino acids long. Germline V gene sequence: CDR1 MDHEN, CDR2 SYDVKM. V gave up 7 bases and J gave up 2 bases; unmatched junction bases: 4. CDR3 protein: CASTLTGAGNTIYF. CDR3 DNA sequence: TGTGCCAGCACTCTGACAGGGGCTGGAAACACCATATATTTT.

The rearrangement links TRBV18 to TRBJ2-5; 10 nucleotides line up with TRBD1. The germline gives CDR1 KGHSH, CDR2 LQKENI. The CDR3 contains 16 residues. V gave up 3 bases and J gave up 6 bases; unmatched junction bases: 10. Written as DNA, the CDR3 is TGTGCCAGCTCACCGACAGGGGGCTACTCTACGAAGACCCAGTACTTC. As protein: CASSPTGGYSTKTQYF.

The V gene is TRBV7-2, the J gene TRBJ2-2; 10 positions match TRBD2. The CDR3 totals 16 residues. Germline CDR1 SGHTA, CDR2 FQGNSA. Trimming at V came to 11 bases and at J to 0 bases, leaving 9 bases not matched to a gene. The CDR3 protein is CACPGSGGANTGELFF. The CDR3 DNA follows: TGTGCCTGCCCGGGAAGCGGGGGGGCGAACACCGGGGAGCTGTTTTTT.

The genes are TRBV10-1 and TRBJ2-3, with 11 bases identical to TRBD2. This CDR3 comprises 17 residues. V lost 3 bases and J lost 0; bases outside the gene matches: 5. Per the germline V gene, CDR1 is WNHNN and CDR2 is SYGVQD (reference sequence). CDR3 nucleotides: TGCGCCAGCAGTGAATCTCTAGCGGGAGGAAGCACAGATACGCAGTATTTT. Translation: CASSESLAGGSTDTQYF.

The rearrangement links TRBV29-1 to TRBJ2-7; D is undetermined. This CDR3 region has 14 residues. Trimming removed 2 bases from V and 4 bases from J, with 15 bases in between. Looked up from germline, CDR1 is SQVTM and CDR2 is ANQGSEA. CDR3 sequence reads: CSVEIPGQLYEQYF. Written as DNA, the CDR3 is TGCAGCGTTGAAATCCCCGGGCAGTTATACGAGCAGTACTTC.

This clone is a singleton in its sample. The chain links TRBV9 to TRBJ2-5, with 7 bases lining up with TRBD2. The trim removed 2 bases at V and 5 bases at J, leaving 6 bases unmatched. The germline V gene encodes CDR1 SGDLS and CDR2 YYNGEE. There are 14 residues in the CDR3. The CDR3 protein is CASSVNGRPETQYF. The CDR3 region has the DNA TGTGCCAGCAGCGTCAACGGGAGGCCTGAGACCCAGTACTTC.

The rearrangement uses TRBV5-6 and TRBJ1-5, with no clear D. The CDR3 runs to 14 residues. The germline V gene has CDR1 SGHDT and CDR2 YYEEEE. The V end was cut by 4 bases, the J end by 1 base, with 9 bases between. CDR3 DNA: TGTGCCAGCAGCAGCCCACGGAGCAATCAGCCCCAGCATTTT. Protein product: CASSSPRSNQPQHF.

The rearrangement joins TRBV6-5 to TRBJ2-7, with 12 nucleotides matching TRBD2. The V and J ends lost 4 bases and 3 bases, in that order; junction bases with no gene match: 7. From germline, CDR1 is MNHEY and CDR2 SVGAGI. This CDR3 has 16 amino acids. The CDR3 loop reads CASSSRLAGAFYEQYF. CDR3 DNA: TGTGCCAGCAGTTCCCGACTAGCGGGAGCCTTCTACGAGCAGTACTTC.

The gene calls are TRBV20-1 and TRBJ1-1, with unresolved D. The CDR3 length is 11 residues. The germline CDR1 and CDR2 sequences are DFQATT and SNEGSKA (reference sequence). V was pared by 5 bases and J by 2 bases, with 6 bases between. The CDR3 reads CSALRNTEAFF. CDR3 DNA sequence: TGCAGTGCTCTTCGAAACACTGAAGCTTTCTTT.

This clone was found once. V gene TRBV9 combines with J gene TRBJ2-1, with D uncertain. Germline V gene lookup returns CDR1 SGDLS and CDR2 YYNGEE. Between the trimmed V and J ends, which lost 3 bases and 0 bases, there was a span of 7 bases. There are 14 residues in the CDR3. The CDR3 reads CASSEPGSYNEQFF. DNA of the CDR3: TGTGCCAGCAGCGAACCTGGCTCCTACAATGAGCAGTTCTTC.

The chain has TRBV27 and TRBJ1-6, with 7 bases lining up with TRBD1. The CDR3 runs to 15 residues. Germline V lookup: CDR1 MNHEY, CDR2 SMNVEV (reference sequence). V lost 8 bases, J lost 7 bases, and 11 bases stayed unmatched. CDR3 DNA: TGTGCCAGCTGGCCCAACAGGGGCGTCAATTCACCCCTCCACTTT. Translated, it gives CASWPNRGVNSPLHF.

This clone was observed a few times. The chain recombines TRBV6-1 with TRBJ2-5, with 7 bases fitting TRBD1. The V gene's germline CDR1 is MNHNS and CDR2 SASEGT. This CDR3 contains 15 residues. Unmatched junction bases numbered 12, after V lost 6 bases and J lost 5 bases. This CDR3 is CASRGRQGRLETQYF. The CDR3 nucleotides read TGTGCCAGCAGGGGAAGACAGGGAAGGTTGGAGACCCAGTACTTC.

J is TRBJ2-7 and V is TRBV5-6; 9 bases map to TRBD2. CDR3 length equals 15 residues. J lost 3 bases, V lost 0 bases, and 4 bases had no gene match. Germline V gene sequence: CDR1 SGHDT, CDR2 YYEEEE. The CDR3 DNA reads TGTGCCAGCAGCTTGGCAGCGGGAGGAATCTACGAGCAGTACTTC. This encodes CASSLAAGGIYEQYF.

The V and J genes are TRBV10-2 and TRBJ2-1, with TRBD1 as a possible D gene (6 bases). The CDR3 has 17 amino acids. Germline V gives CDR1 WSHSY, CDR2 SAAADI. V was shortened by 7 bases and J by 8 bases, with 27 bases between the two germline ends. The CDR3: CASMGWNREGGHDEQFF. The CDR3 DNA sequence: TGCGCCAGCATGGGCTGGAACAGGGAAGGGGGACACGATGAGCAGTTCTTC.

The chain is built from TRBV27 and TRBJ1-2, with unresolved D. Trimming took 5 bases from V and 1 from J, leaving 14 bases between them. The CDR3 is 15 residues long. Germline V gene sequence: CDR1 MNHEY, CDR2 SMNVEV (reference sequence). The CDR3 region has the DNA TGTGCCAGCAGTCCGGTTTCAGGCAGTAACTATGGCTACACCTTC. Translated: CASSPVSGSNYGYTF.